The sequence of this TCR beta chain was determined in a study of blood T cell repertoires in COVID-19. On the study more broadly: Samples of COVID-19 (acute and convalescent) were obtained from the United States, Italy and Spain. PBMCs, B-cell-depleted T cells, or T cells were the source of the cDNA or gDNA that made up the material.

Per the original methods: Estimation of nucleated cell counts was performed using reference gene primer amplification. This table comes from immunoSEQ multiplex PCR, and its TCRdb copy is limited to in-frame clones, with some not included. That table is the source of V, J and clone size, and D and trimming were worked out from the DNA. Of over 85,000 clones listed, 78% are singletons. Sequenced sample: peripheral blood. This receptor was taken from a man aged 55-75 years with active or convalescent COVID-19.

CDR3 DNA sequence: TGTGCCAGCAGTTTCCGGACTAGCGAGACAGATACGCAGTATTTT. This codes for CASSFRTSETDTQYF. The V call is TRBV6-2 or TRBV6-3, the J call TRBJ2-3; TRBD2 matches 9 bases. This CDR3 has 15 amino acids. The junction had 5 bases not matched to a gene; V was cut back by 4 bases and J by 3 bases. Germline values: CDR1 MNHEY, CDR2 SVGEGT.